This T cell receptor beta chain was sequenced during a study of cytomegalovirus exposure and HLA in healthy donors. Researchers ran the PCR with 60 Vbeta and 13 Jbeta primers. Clones were sequenced by immunoSEQ multiplex PCR, and TCRdb holds only the in-frame ones, with some missing. The sample shows roughly 48,000 clones, approximately 70% of them seen only once. The V segment lost 7 bases and the J segment 4 bases; nucleotides outside the gene matches: 10. Germline V gene sequence: CDR1 MNHNS, CDR2 SASEGT. The CDR3 loop spans 15 amino acids. The sequence came from a man between 18 and 29 years old in good health and CMV-seronegative. J is TRBJ2-3 and V is TRBV6-1; 8 positions agree with TRBD2. Sequenced material: PBMCs. This CDR3 is CASIREGPVADTQYF. The CDR3 DNA reads TGTGCCAGCATCCGGGAGGGCCCGGTGGCAGATACGCAGTATTTT.